This T cell receptor beta chain was sequenced for a study of graft-versus-host responses after intestinal transplantation. Details on this clone: Antigen specificity is unknown.

CDR1 SGHVT and CDR2 SQSDAQ come from the germline V gene. The CDR3 sequence is 17 residues long. Trimming cost V 1 base and J 0 bases, with 15 bases left between them. The protocol was immunoSEQ multiplex PCR, while the TCRdb copy is restricted to in-frame clones and leaves out a portion. The sample holds 85,000 to 100,000 clones; just over 90% are singletons and the top ten take roughly 2%. The chain joins TRBV7-4 to TRBJ2-5, with a tentative D call TRBD2 (5 bases). The clonotype was recovered from a human donor who received an intestinal transplant. The sample consisted of unstimulated CD8+ T cells sorted from spleen or lymph node cells, taken before intestinal transplant. The chain's CDR3 is CASSLVVRGADQETQYF. Written as DNA, the CDR3 is TGTGCCAGCAGCTTAGTGGTTCGTGGAGCGGACCAAGAGACCCAGTACTTC.